A selection of T cell receptor beta chains follows, all from one sample in a study of blood T cell repertoires in COVID-19. Assay used: immunoSEQ multiplex PCR; TCRdb lists only in-frame clones, some missing. In the table there are a few hundred thousand clones, roughly 88% of which are singletons. Specimen: peripheral blood. These receptors originate from a woman younger than 45 with active or convalescent COVID-19. CDR3s include the opening cysteine and the closing phenylalanine or tryptophan. The D gene is left open where the match is weak. The listing skips clone size in some rows; elsewhere it reads once, few, many or a size class.

clone size: few; D gene: NA; J gene: TRBJ2-7; CDR3 length: 15; V gene: TRBV15; CDR3 DNA: TGTGCCACCAGCAGAGCCTCTAACAGGGACCACGAGCAGTACTTC; CDR3 protein: CATSRASNRDHEQYF
clone size: NA; D gene: NA; J gene: TRBJ2-7; CDR3 length: 14; V gene: TRBV21-1; CDR3 DNA: TGTGCCAGCAAACCGGGACAGGGCACCCACGAGCAGTACTTC; CDR3 protein: CASKPGQGTHEQYF
clone size: NA; D gene: TRBD2; J gene: TRBJ2-3; CDR3 length: 14; V gene: TRBV25-1; CDR3 DNA: TGTGCCAGCAGTGTGGCGGGGGGGGTAGATACGCAGTATTTT; CDR3 protein: CASSVAGGVDTQYF
clone size: NA; D gene: NA; J gene: TRBJ2-1; CDR3 length: 13; V gene: TRBV5-1; CDR3 DNA: TGCGCCAGCAGCATTAGACTATTCAATGAGCAGTTCTTC; CDR3 protein: CASSIRLFNEQFF
clone size: once; D gene: NA; J gene: TRBJ1-2; CDR3 length: 13; V gene: TRBV5-1; CDR3 DNA: TGCGCCAGCAGCTTGCCAACAGGGAATGGCTACACCTTC; CDR3 protein: CASSLPTGNGYTF
clone size: NA; D gene: NA; J gene: TRBJ1-3; CDR3 length: 17; V gene: TRBV2; CDR3 DNA: TGTGCCAGCAGTACATACGGACACTCGATCTCTGGAAACACCATATATTTT; CDR3 protein: CASSTYGHSISGNTIYF
clone size: NA; D gene: NA; J gene: TRBJ2-3; CDR3 length: 15; V gene: TRBV28; CDR3 DNA: TGTGCCAGCAGTTTTTCCGGCAGGCTCACAGATACGCAGTATTTT; CDR3 protein: CASSFSGRLTDTQYF
clone size: NA; D gene: TRBD1; J gene: TRBJ2-2; CDR3 length: 16; V gene: TRBV4-1; CDR3 DNA: TGCGCCAGCAGCCAAGCGAGGGGACAGGGAGCCGGGGAGCTGTTTTTT; CDR3 protein: CASSQARGQGAGELFF
clone size: NA; D gene: TRBD1; J gene: TRBJ1-1; CDR3 length: 15; V gene: TRBV19; CDR3 DNA: TGTGCCAGTAGTCTCATGGGGACAGGGAACACTGAAGCTTTCTTT; CDR3 protein: CASSLMGTGNTEAFF
clone size: NA; D gene: TRBD1; J gene: TRBJ2-7; CDR3 length: 15; V gene: TRBV18; CDR3 DNA: TGTGCCAGCTCTCCAGACAGGGCCGTAACCTACGAGCAGTACTTC; CDR3 protein: CASSPDRAVTYEQYF
clone size: NA; D gene: TRBD1; J gene: TRBJ2-3; CDR3 length: 14; V gene: TRBV5-5; CDR3 DNA: TGTGCCAGCAGCCTCGACAGGGTGACAGATACGCAGTATTTT; CDR3 protein: CASSLDRVTDTQYF
clone size: NA; D gene: NA; J gene: TRBJ2-1; CDR3 length: 13; V gene: TRBV14; CDR3 DNA: TGTGCCAGCAGCCAAGAACGCCCCTACGAGCAGTTCTTC; CDR3 protein: CASSQERPYEQFF
clone size: few; D gene: NA; J gene: TRBJ1-2; CDR3 length: 14; V gene: TRBV30; CDR3 DNA: TGTGCCTGGAGTCTAGAGAGGTTGGACTATGGCTACACCTTC; CDR3 protein: CAWSLERLDYGYTF
clone size: NA; D gene: NA; J gene: TRBJ2-1; CDR3 length: 16; V gene: TRBV2; CDR3 DNA: TGTGCCAGCAGTCACGGGTATATAAGCAGGGACAATGAGCAGTTCTTC; CDR3 protein: CASSHGYISRDNEQFF
clone size: NA; D gene: TRBD1; J gene: TRBJ1-2; CDR3 length: 13; V gene: TRBV7-2; CDR3 DNA: TGTGCCAGCAGCTTGGGGACAGGGGGGAAAAACACCTTC; CDR3 protein: CASSLGTGGKNTF
clone size: NA; D gene: NA; J gene: TRBJ1-2; CDR3 length: 16; V gene: TRBV21-1; CDR3 DNA: TGTGCCAGCAGCAAAGCGGGCGGACTCCTAAACTATGGCTACACCTTC; CDR3 protein: CASSKAGGLLNYGYTF
clone size: NA; D gene: TRBD1; J gene: TRBJ1-4; CDR3 length: 15; V gene: TRBV4-1; CDR3 DNA: TGCGCCAGCAGCCAGATAGGACAGGGTAATGAAAAACTGTTTTTT; CDR3 protein: CASSQIGQGNEKLFF
clone size: NA; D gene: TRBD1; J gene: TRBJ2-7; CDR3 length: 14; V gene: TRBV19; CDR3 DNA: TGTGCCAACCCACGGACAGGGGCTAGATACGAGCAGTACTTC; CDR3 protein: CANPRTGARYEQYF
clone size: NA; D gene: NA; J gene: TRBJ2-7; CDR3 length: 15; V gene: TRBV7-2; CDR3 DNA: TGTGCCAGCAGCTTAGAGGGCAGGGGACGCTACGAGCAGTACTTC; CDR3 protein: CASSLEGRGRYEQYF
clone size: NA; D gene: TRBD1; J gene: TRBJ1-2; CDR3 length: 16; V gene: TRBV19; CDR3 DNA: TGTGCCAGTAGTATAGAAGACAGGGGTTCGAACAATGGCTACACCTTC; CDR3 protein: CASSIEDRGSNNGYTF
clone size: NA; D gene: TRBD1; J gene: TRBJ1-2; CDR3 length: 16; V gene: TRBV27; CDR3 DNA: TGTGCCAGCCTGGGACAGGGGGCCGTAAATGCCTATGGCTACACCTTC; CDR3 protein: CASLGQGAVNAYGYTF
clone size: NA; D gene: NA; J gene: TRBJ1-2; CDR3 length: 11; V gene: TRBV12-3/TRBV12-4; CDR3 DNA: TGTGCCAGCAGTTGGGGGGAAGGCTACACCTTC; CDR3 protein: CASSWGEGYTF
clone size: NA; D gene: TRBD1; J gene: TRBJ2-5; CDR3 length: 16; V gene: TRBV6-1; CDR3 DNA: TGTGCCAGCAGTGAAGGACTTCGACAGGGGCAAGAGACCCAGTACTTC; CDR3 protein: CASSEGLRQGQETQYF
clone size: NA; D gene: NA; J gene: TRBJ1-1; CDR3 length: 13; V gene: TRBV6-2/TRBV6-3; CDR3 DNA: TGTGCCAGCAGTAAGACAAAGAACACTGAAGCTTTCTTT; CDR3 protein: CASSKTKNTEAFF
clone size: once; D gene: NA; J gene: TRBJ2-5; CDR3 length: 16; V gene: TRBV6-5; CDR3 DNA: TGTGCCAGCAGTTACTCGCCGCGGGGACCCCAAGAGACCCAGTACTTC; CDR3 protein: CASSYSPRGPQETQYF
clone size: NA; D gene: TRBD1; J gene: TRBJ1-2; CDR3 length: 14; V gene: TRBV7-2; CDR3 DNA: TGTGCCAGCAGCTTCCGACAGGGGGCAAATGGCTACACCTTC; CDR3 protein: CASSFRQGANGYTF
clone size: NA; D gene: TRBD1; J gene: TRBJ1-5; CDR3 length: 14; V gene: TRBV3-1/TRBV3-2; CDR3 DNA: TGTGCCAGCAGCCCGGGGACAGGCAATCAGCCCCAGCATTTT; CDR3 protein: CASSPGTGNQPQHF
clone size: NA; D gene: TRBD2; J gene: TRBJ2-7; CDR3 length: 17; V gene: TRBV4-1; CDR3 DNA: TGCGCCAGCAGCCAAGTATATAGCGGGACACGGGCGGACGAGCAGTACTTC; CDR3 protein: CASSQVYSGTRADEQYF
clone size: NA; D gene: NA; J gene: TRBJ2-7; CDR3 length: 14; V gene: TRBV7-9; CDR3 DNA: TGTGCCAGCAGCTCCGGGATCCAGGCCTACGAGCAGTACTTC; CDR3 protein: CASSSGIQAYEQYF
clone size: NA; D gene: NA; J gene: TRBJ1-1; CDR3 length: 13; V gene: TRBV7-2; CDR3 DNA: TGTGCCAGCAGCTCAATTCCGAACACTGAAGCTTTCTTT; CDR3 protein: CASSSIPNTEAFF
clone size: NA; D gene: TRBD1; J gene: TRBJ1-2; CDR3 length: 14; V gene: TRBV6-5; CDR3 DNA: TGTGCCAGCAGACCTCGGGACAGGGTCTATGGCTACACCTTC; CDR3 protein: CASRPRDRVYGYTF
clone size: NA; D gene: NA; J gene: TRBJ2-5; CDR3 length: 13; V gene: TRBV5-1; CDR3 DNA: TGCGCCAGCAGCCCCGTTTTCCAAGAGACCCAGTACTTC; CDR3 protein: CASSPVFQETQYF
clone size: NA; D gene: NA; J gene: TRBJ2-1; CDR3 length: 14; V gene: TRBV30; CDR3 DNA: TGTGCCTGGGGATGGCCAGGGGGGTACAATGAGCAGTTCTTC; CDR3 protein: CAWGWPGGYNEQFF
clone size: NA; D gene: NA; J gene: TRBJ1-2; CDR3 length: 17; V gene: TRBV4-3; CDR3 DNA: TGCGCCAGCAGCCAAGTAACGGGGGGAGCTAGCAACTATGGCTACACCTTC; CDR3 protein: CASSQVTGGASNYGYTF
clone size: NA; D gene: NA; J gene: TRBJ1-1; CDR3 length: 14; V gene: TRBV7-2; CDR3 DNA: TGTGCCAGCAGCCCGGCGGGCAGCAGTACTGAAGCTTTCTTT; CDR3 protein: CASSPAGSSTEAFF
clone size: NA; D gene: NA; J gene: TRBJ1-2; CDR3 length: 13; V gene: TRBV7-3; CDR3 DNA: TGTGCCAGCAGCTTAAATGCGGGGAATGGCTACACCTTC; CDR3 protein: CASSLNAGNGYTF
clone size: once; D gene: TRBD1; J gene: TRBJ1-5; CDR3 length: 18; V gene: TRBV7-4; CDR3 DNA: TGTGCCAGCACCGCCGGGGACAGTCGGGTCAAGCGCAATCAGCCCCAGCATTTT; CDR3 protein: CASTAGDSRVKRNQPQHF
clone size: few; D gene: TRBD1; J gene: TRBJ2-7; CDR3 length: 15; V gene: TRBV7-9; CDR3 DNA: TGTGCCAGCAGCTTTACAGGGGGCAGCTCCTACGAGCAGTACTTC; CDR3 protein: CASSFTGGSSYEQYF
clone size: NA; D gene: NA; J gene: TRBJ1-5; CDR3 length: 13; V gene: TRBV3-1/TRBV3-2; CDR3 DNA: TGTGCCAGCAGCCAAGGGGGAGTGGAGCCCCAGCATTTT; CDR3 protein: CASSQGGVEPQHF
clone size: NA; D gene: NA; J gene: TRBJ2-3; CDR3 length: 16; V gene: TRBV15; CDR3 DNA: TGTGCCACCAGCAGAGATCGGAGGGGGCAGGGAGATACGCAGTATTTT; CDR3 protein: CATSRDRRGQGDTQYF
clone size: NA; D gene: TRBD1; J gene: TRBJ1-1; CDR3 length: 16; V gene: TRBV4-2; CDR3 DNA: TGTGCCAGCAGCCAAGTGTTAAGGGGGCGGAGGACTGAAGCTTTCTTT; CDR3 protein: CASSQVLRGRRTEAFF
clone size: few; D gene: TRBD2; J gene: TRBJ2-1; CDR3 length: 16; V gene: TRBV5-4; CDR3 DNA: TGTGCCAGCAGTCCCTTTAGCGGGGGGGCGAGCAATGAGCAGTTCTTC; CDR3 protein: CASSPFSGGASNEQFF
clone size: NA; D gene: NA; J gene: TRBJ1-1; CDR3 length: 11; V gene: TRBV14; CDR3 DNA: TGTGCCAGCAGCCAAGGACAGAAAGCTTTCTTT; CDR3 protein: CASSQGQKAFF
clone size: NA; D gene: NA; J gene: TRBJ2-5; CDR3 length: 15; V gene: TRBV6-5; CDR3 DNA: TGTGCCAGCAGTTACTCGAGGCAGGGCTGGGAGACCCAGTACTTC; CDR3 protein: CASSYSRQGWETQYF
clone size: NA; D gene: TRBD2; J gene: TRBJ2-3; CDR3 length: 16; V gene: TRBV9; CDR3 DNA: TGTGCCAGCAGCGACCCTAGCGGGCCAAGCACAGATACGCAGTATTTT; CDR3 protein: CASSDPSGPSTDTQYF
clone size: NA; D gene: TRBD1; J gene: TRBJ2-2; CDR3 length: 14; V gene: TRBV10-3; CDR3 DNA: TGTGCCATGACGGACAGGGCGAACACCGGGGAGCTGTTTTTT; CDR3 protein: CAMTDRANTGELFF
clone size: once; D gene: NA; J gene: TRBJ2-7; CDR3 length: 14; V gene: TRBV2; CDR3 DNA: TGTGCCAGCAGCCCAATGGGGCAGGGGGGCGAGCAGTACTTC; CDR3 protein: CASSPMGQGGEQYF
clone size: NA; D gene: TRBD1; J gene: TRBJ1-4; CDR3 length: 17; V gene: TRBV28; CDR3 DNA: TGTGCCATCGCAACAACAGGGGCCCTTGCAGCTAATGAAAAACTGTTTTTT; CDR3 protein: CAIATTGALAANEKLFF
clone size: NA; D gene: TRBD1; J gene: TRBJ1-2; CDR3 length: 15; V gene: TRBV19; CDR3 DNA: TGTGCCAGTAGTAGGGATTTTAGGGACAGTCATGGCTACACCTTC; CDR3 protein: CASSRDFRDSHGYTF
clone size: NA; D gene: TRBD1; J gene: TRBJ2-1; CDR3 length: 17; V gene: TRBV3-1/TRBV3-2; CDR3 DNA: TGTGCCAGCAGCCAAGGGGGGACAGTCCCCTCCTACAATGAGCAGTTCTTC; CDR3 protein: CASSQGGTVPSYNEQFF
clone size: NA; D gene: NA; J gene: TRBJ2-7; CDR3 length: 11; V gene: TRBV2; CDR3 DNA: TGTGCCAGCTCTAGCGACTACGAGCAGTACTTC; CDR3 protein: CASSSDYEQYF
clone size: NA; D gene: NA; J gene: TRBJ1-1; CDR3 length: 13; V gene: TRBV25-1; CDR3 DNA: TGTGCCAGCAGTGAATATCAGAACACTGAAGCTTTCTTT; CDR3 protein: CASSEYQNTEAFF
clone size: NA; D gene: TRBD2; J gene: TRBJ2-1; CDR3 length: 14; V gene: TRBV7-2; CDR3 DNA: TGTGCCAGCGAAACTAGCGGGGGGTACGGTGAGCAGTTCTTC; CDR3 protein: CASETSGGYGEQFF
clone size: NA; D gene: NA; J gene: TRBJ1-2; CDR3 length: 15; V gene: TRBV5-3; CDR3 DNA: TGTGCCAGAAGCCCTTATACAGGGCCTAACTATGGCTACACCTTC; CDR3 protein: CARSPYTGPNYGYTF
clone size: NA; D gene: NA; J gene: TRBJ1-1; CDR3 length: 16; V gene: TRBV19; CDR3 DNA: TGTGCCAGTAGCCCCACCCTCGGGGGGATTTACACTGAAGCTTTCTTT; CDR3 protein: CASSPTLGGIYTEAFF
clone size: once; D gene: NA; J gene: TRBJ1-2; CDR3 length: 10; V gene: TRBV5-1; CDR3 DNA: TGCGCCAGCTTCCGGTATGGCTACACCTTC; CDR3 protein: CASFRYGYTF
clone size: NA; D gene: TRBD1; J gene: TRBJ2-7; CDR3 length: 15; V gene: TRBV30; CDR3 DNA: TGTGCCTGGAGTCGACAGGGGGCTTTCTCCTACGAGCAGTACTTC; CDR3 protein: CAWSRQGAFSYEQYF
clone size: NA; D gene: NA; J gene: TRBJ2-1; CDR3 length: 15; V gene: TRBV29-1; CDR3 DNA: TGCAGCGTCACAGGTGACACTCACTCCTACAATGAGCAGTTCTTC; CDR3 protein: CSVTGDTHSYNEQFF